This entry lists 20 T cell receptor beta chains sequenced from one sample in a study of control samples from healthy donors and cancer patients. Using immunoSEQ multiplex PCR, the repertoire was profiled, and TCRdb retains in-frame clones only, with some absent. The profile shows over 150,000 clones, approximately 94% of them singletons. The sequenced sample was blood. All receptors come from a man aged 35 to 55 in good health.

The gene calls are TRBV12-3 or TRBV12-4 and TRBJ1-6, with D unresolved. Trimming pared 6 bases from V and 9 bases from J, leaving 12 bases between. This CDR3 spans 13 amino acids. The CDR3 DNA is TGTGCCAGCAGACCCGGGTTAGGTTCACCCCTCCACTTT. Protein sequence: CASRPGLGSPLHF.

The chain links TRBV6-5 to TRBJ2-3; 8 bases map to TRBD2. After removal of 8 bases from V and 5 bases from J, the junction contained 12 bases not matched to a gene. Germline loops: CDR1 MNHEY, CDR2 SVGAGI. The CDR3 consists of 15 residues. The CDR3 sequence: CASREGGGPVDTQYF. DNA of the CDR3: TGTGCCAGCCGGGAGGGCGGGGGACCCGTAGATACGCAGTATTTT.

V gene TRBV3-1 (or the pseudogene TRBV3-2) combines with J gene TRBJ1-2; TRBD1 is a possible D gene (5 bases). The CDR3 covers 16 residues. V lost 0 bases and J lost 0, with 11 bases in between. Per the germline V gene, CDR1 is LGHDT and CDR2 is YNNKEL (reference sequence). CDR3 sequence reads: CASSQERTYANYGYTF. The CDR3 region has the DNA TGTGCCAGCAGCCAAGAGCGGACATATGCTAACTATGGCTACACCTTC.

The V call is TRBV3-1 (or the pseudogene TRBV3-2), the J call TRBJ2-7; possibly TRBD1 or TRBD2 for D (7 bases each). There are 13 residues in the CDR3. Trimming shortened V by 8 bases and J by 3 bases, and 14 bases separated the two germline ends. The germline CDR1 and CDR2 sequences are LGHDT and YNNKEL (reference sequence). CDR3 bases: TGTGCCAGCTGTGCCAGGGGGGGCTACGAGCAGTACTTC. Residues: CASCARGGYEQYF.

The CDR3 is CASSLSAGALNTEAFF. CDR3 in DNA: TGTGCCAGCAGCTTATCGGCAGGGGCGTTGAACACTGAAGCTTTCTTT. The gene calls are TRBV7-2 and TRBJ1-1; weak D call: TRBD1 (6 bases). The germline CDR1 and CDR2 sequences are SGHTA and FQGNSA. Trimming took 2 bases from V and 0 from J, leaving 13 bases between them. The CDR3 runs to 16 residues.

CDR3 sequence (DNA): TGTGCCAGTAGTTCGACTAGCTCTAGCACAGATACGCAGTATTTT. This sequence encodes CASSSTSSSTDTQYF. V usage is TRBV19 and J usage is TRBJ2-3; 7 positions match TRBD2. The CDR3 has 15 residues. The ends lost 5 bases at V and 0 bases at J; junction bases unmatched: 5. Germline V gene sequence: CDR1 LNHDA, CDR2 SQIVND (reference sequence).

This rearrangement joins TRBV28 to TRBJ1-2, with D perhaps TRBD1 (6 bases). Germline CDR1 MDHEN, CDR2 SYDVKM. Trimming stripped 5 bases from V and 3 bases from J, with 19 bases between. The CDR3 length is 16 residues. The CDR3 is CASSTPDPRGDYGYTF. The CDR3 DNA reads TGTGCCAGCAGTACACCAGACCCCAGGGGCGACTATGGCTACACCTTC.

This sequence joins TRBV30 and TRBJ1-2, with TRBD1 as a possible D gene (6 bases). Trimming took off 8 bases at V and 5 bases at J, with 9 bases between the two ends. The CDR3 is 10 amino acids. Germline V gene lookup returns CDR1 GTSNPN and CDR2 SVGIG (reference sequence). The CDR3 nucleotides read TGTGCCGTCAGGGGTTATGGCTACACCTTC. Protein: CAVRGYGYTF.

This chain connects TRBV7-2 to TRBJ1-2; D not resolved. Germline V gives CDR1 SGHTA, CDR2 FQGNSA. The V gene lost 5 bases and the J gene lost 8 bases, with 9 bases spanning the gap. The CDR3 spans 11 residues. Written as DNA, the CDR3 is TGTGCCAGCAGCCAAACAGCCGGCTACACCTTC. Its protein product is CASSQTAGYTF.

The chain carries TRBV7-8 and TRBJ2-7, with a tentative D call TRBD1 (6 bases). The V gene lost 5 bases and the J gene lost 0 bases, with 11 bases spanning the gap. Germline V CDR1 and CDR2: SGHVS, FQNEAQ. The CDR3 extends over 14 amino acids. CDR3 protein: CASSPGTLSYEQYF. CDR3 nucleotides: TGTGCCAGCAGCCCCGGGACACTCTCCTACGAGCAGTACTTC.

J is TRBJ2-4 and V is TRBV2, with 10 bases identical to TRBD1. The CDR3 runs to 15 residues. J gave up 4 bases and V 6 bases, and 6 bases lay outside the gene matches. Germline-derived CDR1 and CDR2 are SNHLY and FYNNEI. The CDR3 nucleotides are TGTGCCAGCAGCGTTCCGGGACAGGGGAAAAACATTCAGTACTTC. It translates to CASSVPGQGKNIQYF.

V usage is TRBV7-2 and J usage is TRBJ1-2; D remains unclear. The V end was cut by 1 base, the J end by 0 bases, with 9 bases between. Germline CDR1 reads SGHTA; CDR2 reads FQGNSA. The CDR3 has 15 residues. In DNA, the CDR3 is TGTGCCAGCAGCTTAGGAATGGCCCCTAACTATGGCTACACCTTC. It is translated as CASSLGMAPNYGYTF. The full variable domain, completed using reference TRBV7-2 and TRBJ1-2, is GAGVSQSPSNKVTEKGKDVELRCDPISGHTALYWYRQSLGQGLEFLIYFQGNSAPDKSGLPSDRFSAERTGGSVSTLTIQRTQQEDSAVYLCASSLGMAPNYGYTFGSGTRLTVV.

The gene calls are TRBV20-1 and TRBJ1-3; D uncertain. Germline V gene lookup returns CDR1 DFQATT and CDR2 SNEGSKA (reference sequence). Between the trimmed V and J ends, which lost 3 bases and 2 bases, there was a span of 11 bases. This CDR3 has 14 amino acids. The CDR3: CSASRRAPGNTIYF. DNA of the CDR3: TGCAGTGCTAGTCGGCGGGCGCCTGGAAACACCATATATTTT.

V is TRBV12-3 or TRBV12-4 and J is TRBJ1-3, with D unclear. Trimming shortened V by 6 bases and J by 4 bases, and 7 bases separated the two germline ends. This CDR3 contains 12 residues. The CDR3 bases are TGTGCCAGCAGGACTGGGGGAAACACCATATATTTT. This sequence encodes CASRTGGNTIYF.

The chain carries TRBV5-1 and TRBJ2-7, with 7 bases aligning to TRBD1. The CDR3 loop spans 14 amino acids. Germline V gene lookup returns CDR1 SGHRS and CDR2 YFSETQ. The J segment lost 3 bases and the V segment lost 1 base, leaving 4 bases of the junction unmatched. The CDR3 DNA follows: TGCGCCAGCAGCTTGACAGGGGTGGGCTACGAGCAGTACTTC. Translated: CASSLTGVGYEQYF.

This chain connects TRBV2 to TRBJ2-1; tentatively, D is TRBD2 (5 bases). The CDR3 consists of 15 residues. Looked up from germline, CDR1 is SNHLY and CDR2 is FYNNEI. Trimming took off 8 bases at V and 1 base at J, with 15 bases between the two ends. Here the CDR3 DNA reads TGTGCCAGCCCGGCCGGGGATTATTCCTACAATGAGCAGTTCTTC. Its protein product is CASPAGDYSYNEQFF.

The chain joins TRBV9 to TRBJ1-3; 9 nucleotides align to TRBD1. CDR1 SGDLS and CDR2 YYNGEE come from the germline V gene. V lost 8 bases, J lost 5 bases, and 11 bases stayed unmatched. The CDR3 length is 15 residues. The CDR3 protein is CASTGGAKDRNTIYF. The CDR3 DNA follows: TGTGCCAGTACAGGGGGCGCGAAGGATAGAAACACCATATATTTT.

The chain couples TRBV13 to TRBJ1-1, with D unclear. The germline CDR1 and CDR2 sequences are PRHDT and FYEKMQ (reference sequence). This CDR3 comprises 13 residues. Trimming removed 0 bases from V and 11 bases from J, with 13 bases in between. The CDR3 DNA reads as TGTGCCAGCAGCTTAGGCCCCGTCCCTGGGGCTTTCTTT. Residues: CASSLGPVPGAFF.

This clone was seen just once. This chain joins TRBV7-2 and TRBJ1-3, with D unclear. Trimming left V 0 bases short and J 0 bases short, with 6 bases between. Germline V gene data show CDR1 as SGHTA and CDR2 as FQGNSA. The CDR3 is made up of 15 amino acids. CDR3 sequence reads: CASSLAGYSGNTIYF. In nucleotides, the CDR3 is TGTGCCAGCAGCTTAGCGGGGTACTCTGGAAACACCATATATTTT.

V is TRBV29-1 and J is TRBJ2-2, with D perhaps matching TRBD1 or TRBD2 (6 bases each). V was shortened by 1 base and J by 0 bases, with 15 bases between the two germline ends. Germline-derived CDR1 and CDR2 are SQVTM and ANQGSEA. The CDR3 has 17 amino acids. The CDR3 DNA sequence: TGCAGCGTTGAAGGCAATTTGGGGGGCACGAACACCGGGGAGCTGTTTTTT. Translating gives CSVEGNLGGTNTGELFF.